This entry features one TCR beta chain sequence. Its binding antigen is unknown. Nothing much larger sits one base from this clone, and base qualities are not available. These data come from a study of shared T cell receptors in the human thymus (dated by TCRdb to about 2021). The study in broad terms: The study examined how self-reactive, shared T-cell receptor alpha chains are generated in the human thymus.

Libraries were built with the immunoSEQ multiplex PCR assay. TCRdb's version of the immuneACCESS table is confined to in-frame rearrangements and falls short of the full clone set. An unresolved V gene accounts for under half of the shortfall where checked; the remainder is of unknown origin. For this sample there are some 720,000 clones; roughly 90% appear just once. In total, the top ten clones hold 0.0095% to 0.011% of the sample. CDR1 and CDR2 were assigned from the germline V gene as SGHDT and YYEEEE. Relative to germline, V is 2 bases shorter and J is 3 bases shorter, with 22 bases between their ends. Its CDR3 holds 18 amino acids, cysteine through phenylalanine. Of all the DNA, just the CDR3 is kept, 54 bases in frame from base 1. These records were also assigned to another study, of human thymus T cells. The second study's authors report: Immunologically healthy infants undergoing open corrective cardiac surgery for congenital heart defects in Finland were used as donors. Thymus tissue was obtained as surgical resects removed during corrective cardiac surgery. Both the thymic and the peripheral blood repertoires appeared to show biased V and J gene segment usage. According to the related research, thymic TCR repertoires were highly overlapping among unrelated individuals. The study used fewer than ten infant thymus samples plus four related peripheral blood samples to characterize TCR alpha and beta repertoires. Donor ages ranging from 7 to 244 days were recorded, and about six male and a couple of female infants were included in the cohort. Thymocytes were released mechanically from tissue and stored at -70 °C as pellets of 10-30 million cells. Genomic DNA was extracted from frozen cell pellets with a QIAsymphony instrument. TCRB and TCRAD loci were amplified from a standardized quantity of quality-controlled genomic DNA using the immunoSEQ multiplex PCR assay. Amplicons spanned the V(D)J region at a length sufficient to cover the CDR3 and identify V and J genes. Through the commercial immunoSEQ service, the amplicons were sequenced on an Illumina platform. Corrections for primer bias and sequencing errors followed previously described methods, while TCRAD and TCRB definitions were based on the IMGT database. The repertoires were analysed using immunoSEQ Analyzer 3.0 and VDJTools for basic statistics, V/J segment usage, diversity estimates, rarefaction and pairwise overlap. Chao1, ChaoE, Efron-Thisted, Shannon and inverse Simpson indices were used to estimate diversity, which was also estimated on datasets down-sampled to the smallest sample. Repertoire overlap was assessed by strict matching of CDR3 nucleotide sequence, V gene and J gene, and clustering was done by Jaccard-based multidimensional scaling. On average, thymus samples gave 800,000 or so unique TCRB clonotypes, whereas blood samples gave about 84,000.

The clonotype originates from a boy in the first two years of life with a congenital heart defect. Donor details come from another sample of the same person, matched by shared clones. Sequencing input: thymocytes. The rearranged chain carries TRBV5-6 and TRBJ2-3; TRBD2 is a weak D gene call, 6 bases matching. The nucleotides are TGTGCCAGCAGCTTACTGTACCCGAGTTCGGAGGGGACAGATACGCAGTATTTT. Its amino acids are CASSLLYPSSEGTDTQYF.